The clone carrying this T cell receptor (beta chain) was observed many times. What it binds is unknown. This sample was included in a study of T-cell reconstitution after alpha-beta-depleted transplantation in children. Whole-study results and caveats: Most T-cell counts and diversity one year after the transplant came from T cells that were newly produced. Surviving thymic progenitors and recipient T cells were the source of high TCRbeta diversity at day 60 in some patients.

Preparing the TCRbeta library involved the use of unique molecular identifiers. TCRdb ran MiXCR on the PCR reads and lists one entry per CDR3 protein. The sample yields approximately 650,000 distinct CDR3 sequences, about an eighth seen once. Material: PBMCs, obtained before TCRalphabeta/CD19-depleted stem cell transplant. The clonotype comes from a girl between 2 and 10 years old with congenital amegakaryocytic thrombocytopenia, due to receive a stem cell transplant.

CDR3 amino acids: CASSEAGKAGSDTQYF. DNA for the CDR3: TGCGCCAGCAGTGAGGCCGGGAAGGCGGGATCCGATACGCAGTATTTT. The V gene is TRBV10-1, the J gene TRBJ2-3; perhaps TRBD2 as D (6 bases). CDR1 and CDR2 from the germline V gene are WNHNN and SYGVQD (reference sequence). V shed 2 bases and J shed 6 bases, with 18 bases lying between them. This CDR3 spans 16 amino acids.